This T cell receptor (beta chain) was identified in a study of response to subunit inactivated influenza vaccine. TCRdb fed the RT-PCR reads into MiXCR, producing one record per CDR3 protein. The data contain 550,000 to 650,000 distinct CDR3 sequences, roughly 12% of them singletons. As regards this clonotype: Antigen unknown.

Study-wide results and caveats: Each seasonal influenza vaccination, the authors suggested, recruits few new T cells.

V gave up 6 bases and J gave up 2 bases; unmatched junction bases: 10. Per germline, CDR1 DFQATT and CDR2 SNEGSKA (reference sequence). This CDR3 comprises 16 residues. The V and J genes are TRBV20-1 and TRBJ2-7; 13 positions match TRBD2. This sequence originates from a man in his forties or fifties who received an inactivated influenza vaccine. This sample comprised PBMCs from blood, obtained on the day of vaccination. In DNA form, the CDR3 reads TGCAGTGCGACCCCACTAGCGGGGGGGGCACCCTACGAGCAGTACTTC. Protein: CSATPLAGGAPYEQYF.